The entry below describes one T cell receptor (beta chain). The naive CD8 fraction comprised CD45RO-negative cells positively selected for CCR7 and excluded terminally differentiated effector memory CD45RA+ cells. Free of recent acute infections or vaccinations, the donors were healthy HIV-negative adults. This entry belongs to a study of shared clonotypes between healthy human individuals. Using immunoSEQ multiplex PCR, the repertoire was profiled, and TCRdb retains in-frame clones only, with some absent. Altogether nearly 600,000 clones are present, nearly 97% being singletons, with the ten largest covering approximately 0.1%. The CDR3 has 15 residues. V was clipped by 5 bases and J by 9 bases; unmatched bases: 6. The germline V gene encodes CDR1 MNHEY and CDR2 SMNVEV (reference sequence).

Sequencing used naive CD8+ T cells sorted from blood. The V call is TRBV27, the J call TRBJ2-1, with 14 positions matching TRBD2. The sequence was collected from a woman between 25 and 40 years old in good health. CDR3 sequence reads: CASSTGTSGRTEQFF. Here the CDR3 DNA reads TGTGCCAGCAGTACCGGGACTAGCGGGAGAACTGAGCAGTTCTTC.